This T cell receptor beta chain comes out of a study of spatial heterogeneity in lung cancer. This clonotype was observed a few times. The CDR3 is 16 residues long. V was clipped by 3 bases and J by 3 bases, with 16 bases between them. Germline CDR1 KGHSH, CDR2 LQKENI. TCRdb passed the 5' RACE reads through MiXCR, listing each CDR3 protein once. The table has 39,000 or so distinct CDR3 sequences, roughly 7.4% seen once. Time point of the sample: sample taken at primary tumor resection. Donation came from over 60 patients with untreated early-stage non-small cell lung cancer. Sequencing was performed on whole RNA extracted from tumor and nontumor lung tissue, or from frozen PBMC, and the material was left unsorted.

The chain carries TRBV18 and TRBJ2-3; D perhaps matches TRBD2 (6 bases). The receptor's source is a male donor with early-stage non-small cell lung cancer. Sequenced here: PBMCs, sampled at surgery. The CDR3 loop is CASSPQGLPATDTQYF. For the CDR3, the DNA is TGTGCCAGCTCACCCCAGGGACTTCCAGCAACAGATACGCAGTATTTT.